Shown below are 31 T cell receptor beta chains from a single sample sequenced in a study of shared clonotypes between healthy human individuals. Using immunoSEQ multiplex PCR, the repertoire was profiled, and TCRdb retains in-frame clones only, with some absent. The table lists 800,000 to 1,200,000 clones, approximately 80% of them singletons. Source material: memory CD4+ T cells from PBMCs. The subset is: CD45RA-negative fraction. The receptors shown here come from a man younger than 35 in good health. Some clones in this sample may be carry-over from other donors' samples.

The chain recombines TRBV28 with TRBJ1-3; no reliable D call. Trimming took off 6 bases at V and 0 bases at J, with 12 bases between the two ends. There are 15 residues in the CDR3. From germline, CDR1 is MDHEN and CDR2 SYDVKM. CDR3 in amino acids: CASSPSTFSGNTIYF. As DNA, the CDR3 is TGTGCCAGCAGCCCTTCGACATTCTCTGGAAACACCATATATTTT.

This chain uses TRBV29-1 with TRBJ2-1, with a tentative D call TRBD1 (6 bases). Germline V lookup: CDR1 SQVTM, CDR2 ANQGSEA. Trimming pared 0 bases from V and 5 bases from J, leaving 11 bases between. This CDR3 region has 14 residues. The CDR3 coding sequence is TGCAGCGTTGAAGATTTAGGGACACACAATGAGCAGTTCTTC. Residues: CSVEDLGTHNEQFF.

J is TRBJ2-5 and V is TRBV2; D is unresolved. V was trimmed by 7 bases and J by 1 base, leaving 13 bases between them. Germline lookup yields CDR1 SNHLY and CDR2 FYNNEI. There are 14 residues in the CDR3. The chain's CDR3 is CASTQLGIQETQYF. The DNA for the CDR3 is TGTGCCAGCACCCAGTTGGGGATCCAAGAGACCCAGTACTTC.

The V gene is TRBV27, the J gene TRBJ2-7; no reliable D call. Trimming stripped 0 bases from V and 4 bases from J, with 10 bases between. Germline V gene sequence: CDR1 MNHEY, CDR2 SMNVEV (reference sequence). This CDR3 has 14 amino acids. In DNA form, the CDR3 reads TGTGCCAGCAGTTTATCTCCGGCTAGTTACGAGCAGTACTTC. Its translation is CASSLSPASYEQYF.

The chain links TRBV5-1 to TRBJ2-1; TRBD2 is a possible D gene (6 bases). The CDR3 totals 15 residues. V gave up 0 bases and J gave up 6 bases, with 13 bases separating them. The germline CDR1 and CDR2 sequences are SGHRS and YFSETQ. This CDR3 is CASSLGAGSVNEQFF. As DNA, the CDR3 is TGCGCCAGCAGCTTGGGTGCGGGGTCGGTCAATGAGCAGTTCTTC.

This clone was seen more than once but under ten times. This chain links TRBV11-2 with TRBJ2-3; D gene unclear. The V end was cut by 1 base, the J end by 6 bases, with 11 bases between. This CDR3 has 14 residues. Per the germline V gene, CDR1 is SGHAT and CDR2 is FQNNGV. The CDR3 nucleotides read TGTGCCAGCAGCTTAGTCACTGGATTCGATACGCAGTATTTT. Translating it yields CASSLVTGFDTQYF.

The chain recombines TRBV28 with TRBJ2-1, with 7 bases fitting TRBD2. Per germline, CDR1 MDHEN and CDR2 SYDVKM. The trim removed 5 bases at V and 9 bases at J, leaving 7 bases unmatched. The CDR3 is 13 amino acids. CDR3 nucleotide sequence: TGTGCCAGCAGTAGAACCGGGAGGACTGAGCAGTTCTTC. It yields the protein CASSRTGRTEQFF.

The rearrangement links TRBV28 to TRBJ1-1, with TRBD1 matching 9 bases. CDR3 length: 16 amino acids. J was trimmed by 6 bases and V by 6 bases; bases with no gene match: 14. CDR1 is MDHEN and CDR2 is SYDVKM in the germline V gene. Here the CDR3 reads CASRRPTGGKRAEAFF. DNA for the CDR3: TGTGCCAGCAGGAGACCGACAGGGGGGAAGAGGGCTGAAGCTTTCTTT.

The chain uses TRBV28 and TRBJ1-2, with TRBD1 identical over 11 bases. This CDR3 contains 14 residues. V lost 5 bases to trimming and J lost 3 bases; unmatched junction nucleotides: 2. Germline lookup yields CDR1 MDHEN and CDR2 SYDVKM. In DNA, the CDR3 is TGTGCCAGCAGTCGGGACAGGGGGGACTATGGCTACACCTTC. Amino acid sequence: CASSRDRGDYGYTF.

With respect to this clone: Additional DNA sequences in this sample encode the identical CDR3. The chain employs TRBV6-5 and TRBJ2-3, with a weak D call TRBD2 (6 bases). V was pared by 2 bases and J by 1 base, with 7 bases between. The germline V gene has CDR1 MNHEY and CDR2 SVGAGI. The CDR3 has 14 residues. CDR3 coding DNA: TGTGCCAGCAGTTACAGGGAGGGCACAGATACGCAGTATTTT. The encoded protein is CASSYREGTDTQYF.

Remarks on this clone: At the DNA level, this CDR3 is encoded by other sequences in the same sample as well. The chain is built from TRBV28 and TRBJ2-3; D is perhaps TRBD1 or TRBD2 (6 bases each). V lost 3 bases, J lost 4 bases, and 8 bases lay in between. The CDR3 has 13 residues. Germline V gives CDR1 MDHEN, CDR2 SYDVKM. The DNA for the CDR3 is TGTGCCAGCAGTTTGGGGGGCTCAGATACGCAGTATTTT. This encodes CASSLGGSDTQYF.

This clone was recorded a few times. This chain uses TRBV9 with TRBJ2-6; 9 bases fit TRBD1. The CDR3 extends over 16 amino acids. The trim removed 4 bases at V and 3 bases at J, leaving 5 bases unmatched. Per the germline V gene, CDR1 is SGDLS and CDR2 is YYNGEE. CDR3 coding DNA: TGTGCCAGCAGCACCTACAGGGGGCATGGGGCCAACGTCCTGACTTTC. Its translation: CASSTYRGHGANVLTF.

A remark on this clone: Other DNA sequences in the same sample also yield this CDR3. This chain uses TRBV11-2 with TRBJ1-1, with no clear D. Trimming shortened V by 0 bases and J by 1 base, and 3 bases separated the two germline ends. CDR1 is SGHAT and CDR2 is FQNNGV in the germline V gene. The CDR3 runs to 13 residues. CDR3 in DNA: TGTGCCAGCAGCTTAGAGAGGAACACTGAAGCTTTCTTT. Translated: CASSLERNTEAFF.

V and J are TRBV7-5 and TRBJ2-3. TRBV7-5 is assigned pseudogene status. The CDR3 sequence is 15 residues long. Here the CDR3 DNA reads TGTGTCAGAAGGAGGGACCCGCCAAACACAGATACGCAGTATTTT. It yields the protein CVRRRDPPNTDTQYF.

The chain recombines TRBV5-1 with TRBJ1-2; TRBD1 matches 8 bases. The CDR3 is made up of 14 amino acids. The V segment lost 3 bases and the J segment 6 bases; nucleotides outside the gene matches: 7. CDR1 and CDR2 from the germline V gene are SGHRS and YFSETQ. CDR3 amino acids: CASSSTGGSHGYTF. The CDR3 DNA reads TGCGCCAGCAGCTCCACAGGGGGATCACATGGCTACACCTTC. The whole variable domain, filled in from reference TRBV5-1 and TRBJ1-2, reads KAGVTQTPRYLIKTRGQQVTLSCSPISGHRSVSWYQQTPGQGLQFLFEYFSETQRNKGNFPGRFSGRQFSNSRSEMNVSTLELGDSALYLCASSSTGGSHGYTFGSGTRLTVV.

This chain uses TRBV5-1 with TRBJ2-3; D assignment may be TRBD1 or TRBD2 (5 bases each). There are 15 residues in the CDR3. Germline assignment: CDR1 SGHRS and CDR2 YFSETQ. Trimming stripped 0 bases from V and 0 bases from J, with 8 bases between. The CDR3 DNA follows: TGCGCCAGCAGCTTGGAAGGGACCAGCACAGATACGCAGTATTTT. Translating gives CASSLEGTSTDTQYF.

This chain uses TRBV6-6 with TRBJ1-4, with D perhaps TRBD1 (5 bases). V was pared by 0 bases and J by 12 bases, with 8 bases between. Germline CDR1 MNHNY, CDR2 SVGAGI (reference sequence). The CDR3 consists of 12 residues. CDR3 region: CASSYSARELFF. The CDR3 bases are TGTGCCAGCAGTTACTCTGCCAGGGAACTGTTTTTT.

The V and J genes are TRBV21-1 and TRBJ2-5; the table's D call of TRBD1 was not tested on the DNA. TRBV21-1 is labeled a pseudogene. There are 15 residues in the CDR3. CDR3 sequence: CASRVRQGSLETQYF. CDR3 nucleotides: TGTGCCAGCAGGGTCAGACAGGGGTCGTTAGAGACCCAGTACTTC.

This CDR3 is CASSQEGGNTIYF. DNA for the CDR3: TGTGCCAGCTCACAGGAAGGTGGAAACACCATATATTTT. The genes are TRBV6-5 and TRBJ1-3; the D gene is possibly TRBD1 (5 bases). This CDR3 comprises 13 residues. Looked up from germline, CDR1 is MNHEY and CDR2 is SVGAGI. V was clipped by 8 bases and J by 3 bases, with 11 bases between them.

This chain links TRBV18 with TRBJ2-7; tentatively, D is TRBD1 (5 bases). V lost 6 bases and J lost 5, with 17 bases in between. The CDR3 extends over 14 amino acids. From germline, CDR1 is KGHSH and CDR2 LQKENI. The CDR3 protein is CASSPYGRENEQYF. CDR3 bases: TGTGCCAGCTCCCCGTATGGCAGGGAAAACGAGCAGTACTTC.

There are a few counts of this clone. The rearrangement links TRBV28 to TRBJ1-5; maybe TRBD1 (5 bases). Germline CDR1 and CDR2: MDHEN and SYDVKM. With 7 bases removed from V and 4 bases from J, the gap between germline ends came to 8 bases. This CDR3 comprises 12 residues. CDR3 residues: CASTGPNQPQHF. The DNA for the CDR3 is TGTGCCAGCACGGGACCTAATCAGCCCCAGCATTTT.

V is TRBV6-6 and J is TRBJ1-5; D is ambiguous. This CDR3 comprises 14 residues. V lost 2 bases and J 4 bases, leaving 9 bases between the germline ends. Germline CDR1 reads MNHNY; CDR2 reads SVGAGI (reference sequence). CDR3 in amino acids: CASSYDQGNQPQHF. DNA for the CDR3: TGTGCCAGCAGTTACGACCAAGGGAATCAGCCCCAGCATTTT.

CDR3 DNA: TGTGCCAGCAGCTTAGCGGCAGGGGGGTACAATGAGCAGTTCTTC. The encoded protein is CASSLAAGGYNEQFF. The V gene is TRBV7-6, the J gene TRBJ2-1, with a tentative D call TRBD1 (7 bases). CDR3 length: 15 amino acids. CDR1 is SGHVS and CDR2 is FNYEAQ in the germline V gene. With 0 bases removed from V and 4 bases from J, the gap between germline ends came to 10 bases.

The rearrangement uses TRBV5-8 and TRBJ2-1; D may be TRBD1 (6 bases). CDR3 length: 15 residues. Looked up from germline, CDR1 is SGHTS and CDR2 is YDEGEE. Trimming took off 1 base at V and 4 bases at J, with 12 bases between the two ends. The CDR3 bases are TGTGCCAGCAGCTTGAGGGGGACCCTGTACAATGAGCAGTTCTTC. Amino acid sequence: CASSLRGTLYNEQFF.

The chain is built from TRBV5-1 and TRBJ1-1, with no clear D. Germline V gene sequence: CDR1 SGHRS, CDR2 YFSETQ. Trimming removed 4 bases at V and 2 bases at J, with 18 bases between. This CDR3 contains 16 residues. The CDR3 DNA sequence: TGCGCCAGCAGCACCGGGAGTATCCTTAGTAACACTGAAGCTTTCTTT. Its translation is CASSTGSILSNTEAFF.

This chain uses TRBV7-2 with TRBJ1-2, with 9 bases that match TRBD1. J was trimmed by 8 bases and V by 5 bases; bases with no gene match: 3. In germline, CDR1 is SGHTA, CDR2 FQGNSA. CDR3 size: 12 residues. CDR3 sequence: CASSGTGSGYTF. CDR3 bases: TGTGCCAGCAGCGGGACAGGGAGCGGCTACACCTTC.

V gene TRBV19 combines with J gene TRBJ1-1; 7 nucleotides align to TRBD1. The trim removed 5 bases at V and 4 bases at J, leaving 4 bases unmatched. Germline V gene sequence: CDR1 LNHDA, CDR2 SQIVND (reference sequence). This CDR3 region has 13 residues. CDR3 sequence reads: CASSPDRATEAFF. The CDR3 bases are TGTGCCAGTAGTCCCGACAGGGCCACTGAAGCTTTCTTT.

The rearrangement links TRBV10-3 to TRBJ2-1, with D uncertain. The CDR3 totals 16 residues. Trimming removed 0 bases at V and 0 bases at J, with 9 bases between. CDR1 and CDR2 (germline): ENHRY, SYGVKD. The CDR3 spells CAISESPLSSYNEQFF. The CDR3 DNA is TGTGCCATCAGTGAGTCGCCTTTGAGCTCCTACAATGAGCAGTTCTTC.

V and J are TRBV11-2 and TRBJ2-2; D remains unclear. Looked up from germline, CDR1 is SGHAT and CDR2 is FQNNGV. V lost 5 bases, J lost 0 bases, and 4 bases lay in between. This CDR3 contains 13 residues. The CDR3 is CASSRSNTGELFF. DNA of the CDR3: TGTGCCAGCAGCAGGTCGAACACCGGGGAGCTGTTTTTT.

V gene TRBV9 combines with J gene TRBJ2-2; D is uncertain. The germline CDR1 and CDR2 sequences are SGDLS and YYNGEE. There are 18 residues in the CDR3. Trimming stripped 0 bases from V and 2 bases from J, with 17 bases between. CDR3 sequence reads: CASSVVDNMGRNTGELFF. The CDR3 DNA is TGTGCCAGCAGCGTAGTAGATAACATGGGAAGAAACACCGGGGAGCTGTTTTTT.

The chain employs TRBV7-2 and TRBJ2-1; D may be TRBD1 or TRBD2 (5 bases each). This CDR3 contains 16 residues. Germline values: CDR1 SGHTA, CDR2 FQGNSA. Trimming pared 5 bases from V and 10 bases from J, leaving 24 bases between. CDR3 sequence reads: CASSIEGARPGGEQFF. CDR3 in DNA: TGTGCCAGCAGCATAGAAGGGGCCCGGCCAGGCGGGGAGCAGTTCTTC.